This is a list of T cell receptor beta chains from one sample in a study of T cells in Graves' hyperthyroidism and ophthalmopathy. TCRdb analysed the multiplex PCR reads with MiXCR anew, one entry per CDR3 protein. In the table there are 600,000 to 800,000 distinct CDR3 sequences, about 35% of which are singletons. Sequences were obtained from blood. These receptors were collected from a middle-aged woman with Graves' hyperthyroidism. The CDR3 runs from the conserved cysteine through the conserved F or W. D genes are given only for firm matches. A clone size is listed for some rows: how often the clone was seen (once, few, many), or a class if it is expanded.

>.|many|TRBV5-8|TRBJ2-5
CASSSGTPQETQYF
TGTGCCAGCAGCAGCGGGACACCCCAAGAGACCCAGTACTTC
>.|many|TRBV7-2|TRBJ1-4
CASSQTLMEEKLFF
TGTGCCAGCAGCCAGACACTCATGGAGGAAAAACTGTTTTTT
>.|few|TRBV5-1|TRBJ1-6
CASSRASSINSPLHF
TGCGCCAGCAGCAGGGCCTCTAGTATTAATTCACCCCTCCACTTT
>.|.|TRBV4-3|TRBJ1-6
CASSQEGQVWSPLHF
TGCGCCAGCAGCCAAGAAGGGCAGGTTTGGTCACCCCTCCACTTT
>TRBD1|many|TRBV7-2|TRBJ2-7
CASSGTGRSYEQYF
TGTGCCAGCAGCGGGACAGGGAGATCCTACGAGCAGTACTTC
>TRBD1|once|TRBV29-1|TRBJ2-7
CSGGGQGDEQYF
TGCAGCGGCGGAGGACAGGGAGACGAGCAGTACTTC
>.|.|TRBV2|TRBJ2-7
CASSLEGVRSYEQYF
TGTGCCAGCAGTTTGGAAGGGGTCCGGTCCTACGAGCAGTACTTC
>TRBD1|once|TRBV6-5|TRBJ1-2
CASRRTGALGGYTF
TGTGCCAGCAGGCGGACAGGGGCCCTCGGCGGCTACACCTTC
>TRBD1|many|TRBV7-2|TRBJ2-5
CASSLGQGQWETQYF
TGTGCCAGCAGCTTAGGACAGGGCCAGTGGGAGACCCAGTACTTC
>TRBD1|many|TRBV20-1|TRBJ1-1
CSAHTDRVREAFF
TGCAGTGCTCACACCGACAGGGTTCGTGAAGCTTTCTTT
>TRBD1|.|TRBV11-2|TRBJ1-1
CASSLLTGSTEAFF
TGTGCCAGCAGTCTTCTGACAGGGAGCACTGAAGCTTTCTTT
>.|.|TRBV12-3/TRBV12-4|TRBJ1-6
CASTNPTAPLHF
TGTGCCAGCACCAACCCGACCGCACCCCTCCACTTT